This record looks at one T cell receptor (beta chain) sequence and its context. V shed 0 bases and J 7 bases; nucleotides not matched to a gene: 3. Per germline, CDR1 SGDLS and CDR2 YYNGEE. CDR3 length: 14 amino acids. The sample comes from a study of blood T cell repertoires in COVID-19. The method was immunoSEQ multiplex PCR; TCRdb's version includes in-frame clones alone and lacks a portion of them. The sample contains fewer than 50,000 clones, around 80% of which appear only once. The sequenced material came from peripheral blood. This clonotype was obtained from a man between 65 and 80 years old with acute or convalescent COVID-19. J is TRBJ2-2 and V is TRBV9; 7 bases agree with TRBD2. This CDR3 reads CASSVGASGGELFF. The CDR3 nucleotides are TGTGCCAGCAGCGTAGGGGCTAGCGGCGGGGAGCTGTTTTTT.